The entry below describes one T cell receptor (beta chain). Time point here: patch test 3, about 24 weeks after DPC sensitization. The treatment is: therapeutic diphenylcyclopropenone sensitization with weekly scalp DPC. TCRdb reprocessed the RACE reads via MiXCR and lists one record per CDR3 protein. This sample yields just under 65,000 distinct CDR3 sequences, of which approximately 9.9% are seen a single time; less than 2.5% belongs to the top ten. This record belongs to a study of human T cells and chemical hapten exposure. This CDR3 is built from 14 residues. With 2 bases clipped from V and 13 bases from J, the junction kept 10 bases outside the gene matches. Per germline, CDR1 MNHEY and CDR2 SVGAGI.

The chain combines TRBV6-5 with TRBJ2-1; 8 bases agree with TRBD2. The material was whole blood, obtained in connection with sensitization to the hapten diphenylcyclopropenone (DPC). The source is a woman aged 25 to 45 with alopecia areata. Some clones in this sample may be carry-over from other donors' samples. The CDR3 loop is CASSYRGSGALQFF. Here the CDR3 DNA reads TGTGCCAGCAGTTACCGAGGTAGCGGGGCCCTCCAGTTCTTC.